Detailed here is one T cell receptor beta chain. Its antigen is still unknown. Time point meaning: peripheral blood 6 weeks after treatment start. There were between 1 and 8 samples from each patient, taken pretreatment and on-treatment. The CDR3 has 16 residues. Losses at the gene ends were 2 bases for V and 6 bases for J; bases not matched to a gene: 9. The germline CDR1 and CDR2 sequences are WNHNN and SYGVQD (reference sequence). The data belong to a study of PD-L1 blockade in urothelial cancer. Looking at the study overall: Starting at some point between 2014 and 2015, patients were given atezolizumab (1,200 mg intravenously every 3 weeks). Blood yielded a median of approximately 130,000 T cells per sample. Broader study findings: Where pretreatment blood TCR clonality fell below the median, better survival was predicted.

Only in-frame clones appear in the TCRdb table, and some are missing; sequencing was by immunoSEQ multiplex PCR. Found here are about 41,000 clones, roughly 84% of them singletons; the top ten hold roughly 2.7%. The V and J genes are TRBV10-1 and TRBJ1-1; 10 bases match TRBD1. The sample in question was PBMCs, obtained around atezolizumab (anti-PD-L1) treatment. The sequence derives from a man between 65 and 79 years old with urothelial cancer. CDR3 nucleotides: TGCGCCAGCAGTGAGCTTCGGACAGGGGGTAGGGCTGAAGCTTTCTTT. Encoded protein: CASSELRTGGRAEAFF.